A selection of T cell receptor beta chains follows, all from one sample in a study of cytomegalovirus exposure and HLA in healthy donors. Sequencing was performed with immunoSEQ multiplex PCR; in TCRdb, only in-frame clones are kept and a portion is missing. Of approximately 150,000 clones listed, roughly 89% are singletons. Material: PBMCs. The receptors were sampled from a man aged 18 to 30 in good health and CMV-seropositive. CDR3s include the opening cysteine and the closing phenylalanine or tryptophan. The order of the fields is CDR3 DNA, CDR3 protein, V gene, D gene, clone size, J gene. The D gene is left open where the match is weak. Clone size is given for some rows only: seen once, a few or many times, or a class if the clone is expanded.

CDR3 DNA: TGTGCCAGCTCACCGGACAGGGGTGGCCCCTACGAGCAGTACTTC
CDR3 protein: CASSPDRGGPYEQYF
V gene: TRBV18
D gene: TRBD1
clone size: -
J gene: TRBJ2-7

CDR3 DNA: TGTGCCAGCAGTGTAACCGGGACAGGGGGCTATCAGCCCCAGCATTTT
CDR3 protein: CASSVTGTGGYQPQHF
V gene: TRBV27
D gene: TRBD1
clone size: -
J gene: TRBJ1-5

CDR3 DNA: TGTGCCAGCAGCTTAGGGGGGGCCTACACCTTC
CDR3 protein: CASSLGGAYTF
V gene: TRBV13
D gene: -
clone size: -
J gene: TRBJ1-2

CDR3 DNA: TGTGCCAGCAGTTTACGCTACAGGGCTAATCAGCCCCAGCATTTT
CDR3 protein: CASSLRYRANQPQHF
V gene: TRBV28
D gene: -
clone size: -
J gene: TRBJ1-5

CDR3 DNA: TGCAGCGTAGATAGGGGGCCCCAAGAGACCCAGTACTTC
CDR3 protein: CSVDRGPQETQYF
V gene: TRBV29-1
D gene: TRBD1
clone size: -
J gene: TRBJ2-5

CDR3 DNA: TGTGCCAGCAGTGGTAACAGGAGGGGAAACACTGAAGCTTTCTTT
CDR3 protein: CASSGNRRGNTEAFF
V gene: TRBV6-1
D gene: -
clone size: -
J gene: TRBJ1-1

CDR3 DNA: TGTGCCAGCTCACCAATGGGCTTACGTGAAAAACTGTTTTTT
CDR3 protein: CASSPMGLREKLFF
V gene: TRBV18
D gene: -
clone size: -
J gene: TRBJ1-4

CDR3 DNA: TGTGCCAGCAGTGAGGTTATGCTAGCGGGAGTGGTCGGGGAGCTGTTTTTT
CDR3 protein: CASSEVMLAGVVGELFF
V gene: TRBV25-1
D gene: TRBD2
clone size: -
J gene: TRBJ2-2

CDR3 DNA: TGTGCCAGCAGCGCTGGGAGGGGTTATGGCTACACCTTC
CDR3 protein: CASSAGRGYGYTF
V gene: TRBV5-4
D gene: -
clone size: -
J gene: TRBJ1-2

CDR3 DNA: TGTGCCAGCGGACAGGGCTCCTACAATGAGCAGTTCTTC
CDR3 protein: CASGQGSYNEQFF
V gene: TRBV27
D gene: TRBD1
clone size: -
J gene: TRBJ2-1

CDR3 DNA: TGTGCCAGCAGCTTAGAGCGGGGGAGCTCCTACAATGAGCAGTTCTTC
CDR3 protein: CASSLERGSSYNEQFF
V gene: TRBV5-6
D gene: TRBD2
clone size: -
J gene: TRBJ2-1

CDR3 DNA: TGTGCCAGTGGTCCGGGACAGGGATTGAAGTACTTC
CDR3 protein: CASGPGQGLKYF
V gene: TRBV19
D gene: TRBD1
clone size: -
J gene: TRBJ2-7

CDR3 DNA: TGTGCCAGCAGCCCCGGACTAGCGGGGGCCCGTTCACAGTATTTT
CDR3 protein: CASSPGLAGARSQYF
V gene: TRBV5-4
D gene: TRBD2
clone size: -
J gene: TRBJ2-3

CDR3 DNA: TGTGCCAGCAGCGTCCGGGACAGGGGAAATAATGAGCAGTTCTTC
CDR3 protein: CASSVRDRGNNEQFF
V gene: TRBV9
D gene: TRBD1
clone size: -
J gene: TRBJ2-1

CDR3 DNA: TGTGCCAGCAGCGGGGGGGGCCAAGAGACCCAGTACTTC
CDR3 protein: CASSGGGQETQYF
V gene: TRBV28
D gene: TRBD2
clone size: -
J gene: TRBJ2-5

CDR3 DNA: TGTGCCAGCAGCCAAGCCCGGGAGGGCCACGATACGCAGTATTTT
CDR3 protein: CASSQAREGHDTQYF
V gene: TRBV4-2
D gene: TRBD2
clone size: many
J gene: TRBJ2-3

CDR3 DNA: TGTGCCAGCAGCCAAGGTGGGACAGGGTACTATGAGCAGTTCTTC
CDR3 protein: CASSQGGTGYYEQFF
V gene: TRBV14
D gene: TRBD1
clone size: -
J gene: TRBJ2-1

CDR3 DNA: TGTGCCAGCAGCCCAAACTGGGGCAGGCCCCACGAGCAGTACTTC
CDR3 protein: CASSPNWGRPHEQYF
V gene: TRBV2
D gene: -
clone size: -
J gene: TRBJ2-7

CDR3 DNA: TGCGCCAGCAGCCAAGATCCAGGGGCTCGGGAGCAGTACTTC
CDR3 protein: CASSQDPGAREQYF
V gene: TRBV4-1
D gene: -
clone size: -
J gene: TRBJ2-7

CDR3 DNA: TGTGCCAGCAGTTCAGGGACAGGGGGTGGGCTGCAGCCCCAGCATTTT
CDR3 protein: CASSSGTGGGLQPQHF
V gene: TRBV27
D gene: TRBD1
clone size: -
J gene: TRBJ1-5

CDR3 DNA: TGTGCCAGTACGGGGGGGAACACTGAAGCTTTCTTT
CDR3 protein: CASTGGNTEAFF
V gene: TRBV19
D gene: -
clone size: -
J gene: TRBJ1-1

CDR3 DNA: TGCGCCAGCAGCTTCCGGGAGGCGGCCGGGGAGCTGTTTTTT
CDR3 protein: CASSFREAAGELFF
V gene: TRBV5-1
D gene: TRBD2
clone size: -
J gene: TRBJ2-2

CDR3 DNA: TGTGCCAGCAGTTACTTCCTTAACAACCAGAACACTGAAGCTTTCTTT
CDR3 protein: CASSYFLNNQNTEAFF
V gene: TRBV6-6
D gene: -
clone size: -
J gene: TRBJ1-1

CDR3 DNA: TGTGCCAGCAGTTACCTAGCGACGAGGGTCGCCGGGGAGCTGTTTTTT
CDR3 protein: CASSYLATRVAGELFF
V gene: TRBV6-5
D gene: -
clone size: -
J gene: TRBJ2-2

CDR3 DNA: TGTGCCAGCAGCCGCCAGGGCGCGAGCTCCTACGAGCAGTACTTC
CDR3 protein: CASSRQGASSYEQYF
V gene: TRBV28
D gene: -
clone size: -
J gene: TRBJ2-7

CDR3 DNA: TGTGCCAGCAGCTCTCAGGGAGGGGAAGAGACCCAGTACTTC
CDR3 protein: CASSSQGGEETQYF
V gene: TRBV13
D gene: TRBD2
clone size: -
J gene: TRBJ2-5

CDR3 DNA: TGTGCCAGCATCAAAAGACCGGGTTCAACTAATGAAAAACTGTTTTTT
CDR3 protein: CASIKRPGSTNEKLFF
V gene: TRBV7-9
D gene: -
clone size: -
J gene: TRBJ1-4

CDR3 DNA: TGTGCCAGCAGCCTGAGGCCCCACAGCCCGGGGACTGAAGCTTTCTTT
CDR3 protein: CASSLRPHSPGTEAFF
V gene: TRBV7-2
D gene: -
clone size: once
J gene: TRBJ1-1

CDR3 DNA: TGTGCCAGCTCACCACCGACAGGGGCTGGAAACACCATATATTTT
CDR3 protein: CASSPPTGAGNTIYF
V gene: TRBV18
D gene: TRBD1
clone size: -
J gene: TRBJ1-3

CDR3 DNA: TGCGCCAGCAGCCAATGGGGGACTAGCCCAACCGGGGAGCTGTTTTTT
CDR3 protein: CASSQWGTSPTGELFF
V gene: TRBV4-1
D gene: TRBD2
clone size: -
J gene: TRBJ2-2

CDR3 DNA: TGTGCCAGCAGCTACGGATCGGGACTAGCTGAAGAGACCCAGTACTTC
CDR3 protein: CASSYGSGLAEETQYF
V gene: TRBV14
D gene: TRBD2
clone size: -
J gene: TRBJ2-5

CDR3 DNA: TGTGCCTGGTCACAGGGAAGTGGGGAGACCCAGTACTTC
CDR3 protein: CAWSQGSGETQYF
V gene: TRBV30
D gene: -
clone size: -
J gene: TRBJ2-5

CDR3 DNA: TGTGCCAGCAGCGTAGGAGGGGCGGGAGCGGGTACGCAGTATTTT
CDR3 protein: CASSVGGAGAGTQYF
V gene: TRBV9
D gene: TRBD2
clone size: -
J gene: TRBJ2-3

CDR3 DNA: TGTGCCAGCAGTGAAGAGGTTGACAGCTACGAGCAGTACTTC
CDR3 protein: CASSEEVDSYEQYF
V gene: TRBV6-1
D gene: -
clone size: -
J gene: TRBJ2-7

CDR3 DNA: TGTGCCAGCAGTGAGTCTAGCGGGAGCACAGATACGCAGTATTTT
CDR3 protein: CASSESSGSTDTQYF
V gene: TRBV6-4
D gene: TRBD2
clone size: many
J gene: TRBJ2-3

CDR3 DNA: TGTGCCAGCAGTCTGAATCAGCCCCAGCATTTT
CDR3 protein: CASSLNQPQHF
V gene: TRBV6-9
D gene: -
clone size: -
J gene: TRBJ1-5

CDR3 DNA: TGTGCCAGCAGTTCATCGGGAGCCTCTAATTCACCCCTCCACTTT
CDR3 protein: CASSSSGASNSPLHF
V gene: TRBV6-5
D gene: -
clone size: -
J gene: TRBJ1-6

CDR3 DNA: TGTGCCAGCAGCTTAGTTGGACAACAGAACACTGAAGCTTTCTTT
CDR3 protein: CASSLVGQQNTEAFF
V gene: TRBV7-9
D gene: -
clone size: -
J gene: TRBJ1-1

CDR3 DNA: TGTGCCAGCAGCTTACAGGCAGGGTTCGGAAACACCATATATTTT
CDR3 protein: CASSLQAGFGNTIYF
V gene: TRBV11-3
D gene: -
clone size: -
J gene: TRBJ1-3

CDR3 DNA: TGTGCCAGCAGTTCCCCGGACAGGGGAGGTGGCTACACCTTC
CDR3 protein: CASSSPDRGGGYTF
V gene: TRBV28
D gene: TRBD1
clone size: -
J gene: TRBJ1-2

CDR3 DNA: TGTGCCAGCAGTGGGCCTGGGAGTGGCTACACCTTC
CDR3 protein: CASSGPGSGYTF
V gene: TRBV27
D gene: -
clone size: -
J gene: TRBJ1-2

CDR3 DNA: TGTGCCAGCAGCCCCACCCTAACTAGCGGGAAGGGGGATGAGCAGTTCTTC
CDR3 protein: CASSPTLTSGKGDEQFF
V gene: TRBV14
D gene: TRBD2
clone size: -
J gene: TRBJ2-1

CDR3 DNA: TGTGCCAGCAGAGGAGACGGGGAGACCCAGTACTTC
CDR3 protein: CASRGDGETQYF
V gene: TRBV2
D gene: -
clone size: -
J gene: TRBJ2-5

CDR3 DNA: TGTGCCAGCAGCGAGGCGCCGGGACAGGGAGGTGAAAAACTGTTTTTT
CDR3 protein: CASSEAPGQGGEKLFF
V gene: TRBV9
D gene: TRBD1
clone size: -
J gene: TRBJ1-4

CDR3 DNA: TGTGCCAGCAGCCTTTACCGGACAGGGAAAGGCTACACCTTC
CDR3 protein: CASSLYRTGKGYTF
V gene: TRBV7-8
D gene: TRBD1
clone size: -
J gene: TRBJ1-2

CDR3 DNA: TGTGCCAGCAGCCAAAACCCTTCCGGAGGGGGCTCCGGGACTAGCGGGGTTTACGAGCAGTACTTC
CDR3 protein: CASSQNPSGGGSGTSGVYEQYF
V gene: TRBV4-2
D gene: TRBD2
clone size: once
J gene: TRBJ2-7

CDR3 DNA: TGTGCCAGCAGCCTAAAGGGGTACACAGATACGCAGTATTTT
CDR3 protein: CASSLKGYTDTQYF
V gene: TRBV5-4
D gene: -
clone size: -
J gene: TRBJ2-3

CDR3 DNA: TGCGCCAGCAGCTTGGCAGTTAACTATGGCTACACCTTC
CDR3 protein: CASSLAVNYGYTF
V gene: TRBV5-1
D gene: -
clone size: -
J gene: TRBJ1-2

CDR3 DNA: TGCGCCAGCAGCTCCGGACTAGCGGCCCCCCCGAAGCTGTTTTTT
CDR3 protein: CASSSGLAAPPKLFF
V gene: TRBV5-1
D gene: TRBD2
clone size: -
J gene: TRBJ2-2

CDR3 DNA: TGTGCCAGCAGTGTGGACTCGAACACTGAAGCTTTCTTT
CDR3 protein: CASSVDSNTEAFF
V gene: TRBV2
D gene: -
clone size: -
J gene: TRBJ1-1

CDR3 DNA: TGTGCCTGGAGTGTACTTGGGACAGCTATCTATGGCTACACCTTC
CDR3 protein: CAWSVLGTAIYGYTF
V gene: TRBV30
D gene: TRBD1
clone size: -
J gene: TRBJ1-2

CDR3 DNA: TGTGCCAGCAGCCAAGAAGGCAGGGGGCTTGGCTACACCTTC
CDR3 protein: CASSQEGRGLGYTF
V gene: TRBV4-2
D gene: TRBD1
clone size: once
J gene: TRBJ1-2